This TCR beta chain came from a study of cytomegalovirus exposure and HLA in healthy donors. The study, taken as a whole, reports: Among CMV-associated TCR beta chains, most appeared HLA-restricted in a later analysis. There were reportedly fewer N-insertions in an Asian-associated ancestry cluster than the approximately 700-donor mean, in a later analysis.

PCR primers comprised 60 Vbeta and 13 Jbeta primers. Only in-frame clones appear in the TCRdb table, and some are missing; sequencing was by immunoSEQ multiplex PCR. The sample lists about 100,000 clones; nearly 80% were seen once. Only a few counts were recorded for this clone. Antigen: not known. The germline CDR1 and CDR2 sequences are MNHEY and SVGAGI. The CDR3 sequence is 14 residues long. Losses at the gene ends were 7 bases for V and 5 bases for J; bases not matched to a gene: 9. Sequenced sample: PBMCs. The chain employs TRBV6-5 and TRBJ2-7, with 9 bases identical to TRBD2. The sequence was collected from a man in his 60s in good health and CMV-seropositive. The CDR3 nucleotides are TGTGCCAGCAACCGCGCGGGAGGGAGGGACGAGCAGTACTTC. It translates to CASNRAGGRDEQYF.